A selection of T cell receptor beta chains follows, all from one sample in a study of blood T cell repertoires in COVID-19. Assay: immunoSEQ multiplex PCR; the TCRdb copy retains only in-frame clones and omits some. This sample has hundreds of thousands of clones, with about 88% found just once. Sequencing used PBMCs or T cells enriched from blood (not recorded which). The receptors were gathered from a man younger than 45 with acute COVID-19. The CDR3 runs from the conserved cysteine through the conserved F or W. A D gene is named only where the DNA matches it firmly. Some rows mark clone size as missing; the rest say once, few, many or name a class of expanded clone.

cdr3_nt cdr3_aa d_call v_call clone_size j_call
TGCGCGAGCAGACCAAGAACAGGGCAGAGCAATGAGCAGTTCTTC CASRPRTGQSNEQFF . TRBV4-1 . TRBJ2-1
TGTGCCAGCAGTCGGGTCCGGAAAACGGGGGGGGTCTCCACAGATACGCAGTATTTT CASSRVRKTGGVSTDTQYF TRBD2 TRBV6-6 . TRBJ2-3
TGTGCCAGCAGCCCGAACAGGGGATACAATGAGCAGTTCTTC CASSPNRGYNEQFF TRBD1 TRBV14 . TRBJ2-1
TGTGCCAGCAGCATGCGACAGGGGGCGAATGGTGAAAAACTGTTTTTT CASSMRQGANGEKLFF TRBD1 TRBV5-8 . TRBJ1-4
TGTGCCAGCAGCGTTACGGGGGGGACAGACACCATATATTTT CASSVTGGTDTIYF TRBD1 TRBV6-5 . TRBJ1-3
TGCGCCAGCAGCTTGGCAGGGGGCCAAGAGACCCAGTACTTC CASSLAGGQETQYF TRBD1 TRBV5-1 . TRBJ2-5
TGTGCCAGCAGCTCACAGGGGCGCTATAATTCACCCCTCCACTTT CASSSQGRYNSPLHF TRBD1 TRBV25-1 . TRBJ1-6
TGTGCCAGCAGCCTGAGGACTAGCGGGGCGTTAGATACGCAGTATTTT CASSLRTSGALDTQYF TRBD2 TRBV11-3 . TRBJ2-3
TGTGCCAGCAGCAGAGCTGACAGGAGGAAAGAGACCCAGTACTTC CASSRADRRKETQYF . TRBV21-1 many TRBJ2-5
TGTGCCAGCAGCCCGGGGGGGGGCGCCTACAATGAGCAGTTCTTC CASSPGGGAYNEQFF TRBD2 TRBV7-9 . TRBJ2-1
TGTGCCAGCAGCGAACAGGGTGGGGAGAACACTGAAGCTTTCTTT CASSEQGGENTEAFF . TRBV9 . TRBJ1-1
TGTGCCAGCAGCTCCCGACAAGGAAACACCATATATTTT CASSSRQGNTIYF . TRBV7-2 . TRBJ1-3
TGTGCCAGCAGCTTTTCCCTGACGCAGGCAACTAATGAAAAACTGTTTTTT CASSFSLTQATNEKLFF . TRBV7-9 . TRBJ1-4
TGTGCCAGCGCCCGGGACTCGTCCACCGGGGAGCTGTTTTTT CASARDSSTGELFF . TRBV6-4 few TRBJ2-2
TGTGCCAGCAGTAGCGGAGGACAGGGGGATTCACCCCTCCACTTT CASSSGGQGDSPLHF TRBD1 TRBV25-1 . TRBJ1-6
TGTGCCAGCAGTTTCTCGCGGATGTTGGATACTGAAGCTTTCTTT CASSFSRMLDTEAFF . TRBV27 . TRBJ1-1
TGTGCCACCAGTGATTCAGGGTTGGGCGGCTACACCTTC CATSDSGLGGYTF . TRBV24-1 . TRBJ1-2
TGCAGCGCCGGTCCGGCGAACACCGGGGAGCTGTTTTTT CSAGPANTGELFF . TRBV29-1 . TRBJ2-2
TGTGCCAGCACCTACCTTTTAAGCCGGGCCCAGTACTTC CASTYLLSRAQYF . TRBV2 . TRBJ2-5
TGCAGTGCTACTAGCACAGATACGCAGTATTTT CSATSTDTQYF . TRBV20-1 few TRBJ2-3
TGTGCCAGCAGCCTACAGGGACAGCCTTATGGCTACACCTTC CASSLQGQPYGYTF TRBD1 TRBV7-8 . TRBJ1-2
TGTGCCATCTCGGACAGCGCTAGCACAGATACGCAGTATTTT CAISDSASTDTQYF . TRBV10-3 . TRBJ2-3
TGTGCCAGCAGCCCCGGACAGCCTAGCAATCAGCCCCAGCATTTT CASSPGQPSNQPQHF . TRBV7-9 . TRBJ1-5
TGTGCCAGCAGCCAAGCTGAGCGGGGGCCAATCCGTGATACGCAGTATTTT CASSQAERGPIRDTQYF TRBD2 TRBV14 . TRBJ2-3
TGTGCCAGCCAGGTTAATGGAAACACCATATATTTT CASQVNGNTIYF . TRBV28 . TRBJ1-3
TGTGCCAGCAGCCATCTTCGCTCCTATAATTCACCCCTCCACTTT CASSHLRSYNSPLHF . TRBV3-1/TRBV3-2 few TRBJ1-6
TGTGCCAGCAGTTCTAGCAGGGGGCCGTACACTGAAGCTTTCTTT CASSSSRGPYTEAFF TRBD1 TRBV28 . TRBJ1-1
TGTGCCAGCAGTACAGAGATATCTGGAAACACCATATATTTT CASSTEISGNTIYF . TRBV2 once TRBJ1-3